These 7 T cell receptor beta chains came from one sample sequenced in a study of blood T cell repertoires in COVID-19. The method was immunoSEQ multiplex PCR; TCRdb's version includes in-frame clones alone and lacks a portion of them. The repertoire consists of about 130,000 clones, with 78% occurring once and the leading ten covering approximately 6%. Sequenced material: PBMCs or T cells enriched from blood (not recorded which). The source of these receptors is a woman in her forties or fifties who had recovered from COVID-19.

The genes are TRBV5-4 and TRBJ1-2; D gene ambiguous. CDR1 SGHNT and CDR2 YYREEE come from the germline V gene (reference sequence). This CDR3 has 12 residues. Trimming removed 0 bases from V and 8 bases from J, with 8 bases in between. CDR3 nucleotide sequence: TGTGCCAGCAGCTTGGTTCTAGGAGGCTACACCTTC. Protein sequence: CASSLVLGGYTF.

This clone was seen a single time. The V gene is TRBV28, the J gene TRBJ1-2; D perhaps matches TRBD1 (6 bases). V gave up 4 bases and J gave up 4 bases, with 16 bases separating them. CDR3 size: 15 residues. Germline CDR1 reads MDHEN; CDR2 reads SYDVKM. CDR3: CASSSNPTGIYGYTF. As DNA, the CDR3 is TGTGCCAGCAGTTCTAACCCAACAGGGATCTATGGCTACACCTTC.

With regard to this clone: Compared with germline, one end of the junction differs, possibly owing to a read error. This chain uses TRBV7-9 with TRBJ1-2, with TRBD1 identical over 10 bases. The CDR3 has 16 amino acids. Germline V lookup: CDR1 SEHNR, CDR2 FQNEAQ (reference sequence). The CDR3 protein is CASTLPPGQGYYGYTF. As DNA, the CDR3 is TGTGCCAGCACCTTACCCCCGGGACAGGGGTACTATGGCTACACCTTC.

This clone was seen a few times. V usage is TRBV7-3 and J usage is TRBJ2-2; 9 bases match TRBD1. The V gene's germline CDR1 is SGHTA and CDR2 FQGTGA. The CDR3 loop spans 17 amino acids. After removal of 2 bases from V and 3 bases from J, the junction contained 7 bases not matched to a gene. The CDR3: CASSLPLGQGDTGELFF. CDR3 sequence (DNA): TGTGCCAGCAGCTTACCACTGGGACAGGGAGACACCGGGGAGCTGTTTTTT.

CDR3 sequence reads: CASSHGDLNTEAFF. CDR3 nucleotides: TGTGCCAGCTCACACGGGGATCTGAACACTGAAGCTTTCTTT. This chain links TRBV18 with TRBJ1-1; D unclear. The length of the CDR3 is 14 residues. Trimming took 4 bases from V and 0 from J, leaving 9 bases between them. Germline CDR1 and CDR2: KGHSH and LQKENI. The full variable domain, in which reference TRBV18 and TRBJ1-1 provide the parts outside the CDR3, is NAGVMQNPRHLVRRRGQEARLRCSPMKGHSHVYWYRQLPEEGLKFMVYLQKENIIDESGMPKERFSAEFPKEGPSILRIQQVVRGDSAAYFCASSHGDLNTEAFFGQGTRLTVV.

The V gene is TRBV7-9, the J gene TRBJ2-7; possibly TRBD1 for D (6 bases). The CDR3 sequence is 13 residues long. CDR1 SEHNR and CDR2 FQNEAQ come from the germline V gene (reference sequence). The ends were cut back, 6 bases at V and 1 base at J, with 10 bases in the middle. CDR3 protein: CASRKGQSYEQYF. CDR3 bases: TGTGCCAGCAGAAAAGGACAGTCCTACGAGCAGTACTTC.

V is TRBV6-5 and J is TRBJ1-4; possible D gene TRBD1, 5 bases. Trimming took 6 bases from V and 8 from J, leaving 16 bases between them. CDR3 length: 14 amino acids. CDR1 and CDR2 from the germline V gene are MNHEY and SVGAGI. CDR3 in DNA: TGTGCCAGCAGGCCAGGGATCGAGCCCGAAAAACTGTTTTTT. As protein: CASRPGIEPEKLFF.